Shown below are 7 T cell receptor beta chains from a single sample sequenced in a study of blood T cells in healthy people across ages. Through a sample-barcoded 5' primer and a J-beta primer mix, a second PCR was run for 7 to 11 cycles. TCRdb used MiXCR to reprocess the 5' RACE reads, holding one entry per CDR3 protein. Seen here are around 690,000 distinct CDR3 sequences, approximately 59% observed once, and the top ten hold around 37%. Material: blood. These receptors all stem from a man aged 55 to 70 in good health.

This sequence joins TRBV20-1 and TRBJ2-6; D assignment may be TRBD1 or TRBD2 (5 bases each). Germline CDR1 DFQATT, CDR2 SNEGSKA (reference sequence). This CDR3 spans 15 amino acids. Between the trimmed V and J ends, which lost 6 bases and 0 bases, there was a span of 12 bases. CDR3 sequence: CSASTRGSGANVLTF. CDR3 coding DNA: TGCAGTGCCAGTACTAGGGGCTCTGGGGCCAACGTCCTGACTTTC.

The chain recombines TRBV7-2 with TRBJ2-7; maybe TRBD1 (6 bases). The CDR3 loop spans 15 amino acids. Trimming took 5 bases from V and 0 from J, leaving 14 bases between them. Germline lookup yields CDR1 SGHTA and CDR2 FQGNSA. CDR3 in amino acids: CASSPRGTLSYEQYF. CDR3 bases: TGTGCCAGCAGCCCCAGGGGAACCCTCTCCTACGAGCAGTACTTC. The entire variable domain, with the rest obtained from reference TRBV7-2 and TRBJ2-7, is as follows: GAGVSQSPSNKVTEKGKDVELRCDPISGHTALYWYRQSLGQGLEFLIYFQGNSAPDKSGLPSDRFSAERTGGSVSTLTIQRTQQEDSAVYLCASSPRGTLSYEQYFGPGTRLTVT.

The rearrangement uses TRBV7-2 and TRBJ2-7, with no clear D. In germline, CDR1 is SGHTA, CDR2 FQGNSA. This CDR3 is built from 14 residues. Trimming stripped 5 bases from V and 5 bases from J, with 16 bases between. The CDR3 sequence: CASSLLGMVDEQYF. The CDR3 bases are TGTGCCAGCAGCCTCTTGGGCATGGTTGACGAGCAGTACTTC. The full variable domain, rest sourced from reference TRBV7-2 and TRBJ2-7, is GAGVSQSPSNKVTEKGKDVELRCDPISGHTALYWYRQSLGQGLEFLIYFQGNSAPDKSGLPSDRFSAERTGGSVSTLTIQRTQQEDSAVYLCASSLLGMVDEQYFGPGTRLTVT.

J is TRBJ2-3 and V is TRBV20-1, with 11 bases identical to TRBD2. The CDR3 length is 14 residues. Per germline, CDR1 DFQATT and CDR2 SNEGSKA (reference sequence). With 5 bases clipped from V and 8 bases from J, the junction kept 9 bases outside the gene matches. CDR3 region: CSAGLAGGGGTQYF. Written as DNA, the CDR3 is TGCAGTGCTGGGCTAGCGGGGGGCGGAGGTACGCAGTATTTT.

The V call is TRBV7-9, the J call TRBJ1-1; D is uncertain. The ends were cut back, 1 base at V and 11 bases at J, with 11 bases in the middle. Germline CDR1 is SEHNR and CDR2 is FQNEAQ (reference sequence). The CDR3 is 12 residues long. DNA for the CDR3: TGTGCCAGCAGCTTAGACGCCGGTTGGGCTTTCTTT. Translation gives CASSLDAGWAFF.

The rearrangement uses TRBV10-3 and TRBJ2-3; no definite D call. The CDR3 has 15 residues. Germline CDR1 reads ENHRY; CDR2 reads SYGVKD. V lost 6 bases and J lost 2, with 15 bases in between. The CDR3 DNA follows: TGTGCCATCAGGGCATCGTCCGGACCCACAGATACGCAGTATTTT. Its translation: CAIRASSGPTDTQYF.

The rearrangement links TRBV29-1 to TRBJ1-2; 8 nucleotides match TRBD1. Unmatched junction bases numbered 8, after V lost 3 bases and J lost 2 bases. The germline gives CDR1 SQVTM, CDR2 ANQGSEA. This CDR3 contains 15 residues. The CDR3 here is CSVEPRQGWNYGYTF. In DNA form, the CDR3 reads TGCAGCGTTGAGCCCCGACAGGGGTGGAACTATGGCTACACCTTC. Variable domain in full (rest from reference TRBV29-1 and TRBJ1-2): SAVISQKPSRDICQRGTSLTIQCQVDSQVTMMFWYRQQPGQSLTLIATANQGSEATYESGFVIDKFPISRPNLTFSTLTVSNMSPEDSSIYLCSVEPRQGWNYGYTFGSGTRLTVV.